The source of this T cell receptor beta chain is a study of shared clonotypes between healthy human individuals (TCRdb year 2020). Some background on the complete study: The cohort included a few men and a couple of women between 18 and 49 years of age. To increase sequencing depth and limit assay-specific biases, different laboratories used diverse techniques to prepare libraries and sequence TCR repertoires. Per donor, leukapheresis produced somewhere between about 0.9 and 10 billion PBMCs. To estimate repertoire size and how much clonotype sharing occurs between individuals, the study deeply sequenced the blood TCR repertoires of 4 to 6 healthy adults. For each donor, three plates each were used for CD4 naive and CD4 memory, two plates were used for CD8 naive, and one plate was used for CD8 memory. The investigation overall reported the following: Pairwise subsampling led to the expectation that sequencing depth would affect the degree of clonotype sharing among donors. Estimated clonotype richness was generally larger for naive than for memory subsets. Incomplete sequencing was indicated by rarefaction of sorted-subset datasets, despite the large sequencing depth. Sampling was limited to blood, and TCR repertoires in tissue likely differ from TCR repertoires in blood. Compared with non-shared clonotypes, the clonotypes found in all four sorted-subset donors had higher generation probabilities. When a handful of donors were compared, the shared fraction of clonotypes was 5% to 6.5% for naive CD4, about 4% for naive CD8, about 2.4% for memory CD4, and 0.35% to 0.4% for memory CD8. The small number of donors limited the genetic and exposure-history diversity represented.

Turning to this clone: Its antigen is not yet known. Base qualities are not recorded, but no much larger clone differs from it by a single base.

At the junction V is shortened by 0 bases and J by 4 bases; bases outside the gene matches: 13. The CDR3, cysteine through phenylalanine, is 18 amino acids long. Just CDR3 DNA is preserved here, 54 bases in frame from base 1. Via the germline V gene, CDR1 is SGHNT and CDR2 YENEEA. For the CD8 naive samples, CD45RO-negative cells were positively selected for CCR7, yielding a CD45RA+CCR7+ population from which TemRA cells were excluded. The donors were healthy, HIV-negative adults with no recently reported acute infections or vaccinations. Every donor was a Caucasian adult residing in Nashville, Tennessee, USA. After blood collection by leukapheresis, PBMCs were isolated using Ficoll-Histopaque density gradient centrifugation and then cryopreserved in the vapor phase of liquid nitrogen. Analytical flow cytometry was used to check the purity and quantity of every magnetically sorted T cell population. From each sorted fraction, genomic DNA was isolated and quantified by UV absorbance on a Nanodrop 2000c.

TCR CDR3 regions were amplified from genomic DNA by multiplex PCR using the deep immunoSEQ assay. Genomic DNA extracted from each cell subset was distributed evenly over all wells of several immunoSEQ 96-well plates, and each plate served as one replicate. For sorted subsets, approximately 190 ng genomic DNA, equal to some 30,000 T cell genomes, was loaded into each replicate PCR. Purified libraries were measured with a Qubit 3.0 fluorometer, size-checked on a Bioanalyzer 2100, and measured again with the KAPA Library Quantification kit. A separate single-read 150-cycle Illumina NextSeq 550 flow cell was used to sequence each immunoSEQ 96-well plate. In the original analysis: Because only junctional sequences without quality scores were contained in the immunoSEQ output, filtering matching that applied to full-length reads could not be performed. To assign V/J genes and CDR3, sequences were annotated using PyIR, a Python wrapper for IgBLAST v1.9, with IMGT germline references. Any read was removed if the V/J assignment was weak (E-value above 1e-6), the CDR3 was missing, or the read contained stop codons, out-of-frame junctions, or ambiguous translated residues. A V3J clonotype was defined by an identical inferred V gene, J gene, and CDR3 amino acid sequence. To compute the percentage overlap between repertoires, the number of shared unique clonotypes was divided by the size of the smaller repertoire. Repertoire richness was assessed with RTK rarefaction, the Chao1 estimator, and Recon v2.1 estimates of unobserved clonotypes. For all TCRbeta clonotypes obtained by the gDNA method from a few donors, generation probabilities were computed with OLGA. TCRdb carries this immuneACCESS record with in-frame sequences only. Its versions omit some clonotypes, under half of them owing to an unresolved V gene in the studies checked, with the rest unexplained. V, J and clone size are those of that table, while D and trimming were read from the DNA. In this sample the table shows nearly 2 million clones, just under 95% of which occur a single time. The ten largest clones represent 1.2% of the sample.

The sample consisted of naive CD8+ T cells sorted from blood. Read against the paper, the sample's cell subset or site label means: CD45RA+CCR7+. Rearrangement joined TRBV11-3 to TRBJ1-1; 8 middle bases align to TRBD1. This clonotype originated in a man between 18 and 35 years old in good health. For the CDR3, the sequence is CASSLDYPGGNFCTEAFF. The DNA reads as follows: TGTGCCAGCAGCTTAGATTATCCAGGGGGCAATTTTTGCACTGAAGCTTTCTTT.